The T cell receptor (beta chain) under discussion was sequenced for a study of T cell responses to AZD1222 COVID-19 vaccine. Regarding the study as a whole: Mapped onto spike, vaccine-associated CD4 TCRs spanned it and were dominant at 160-218 and 743-854.

The germline V gene encodes CDR1 SGHDT and CDR2 YYEEEE. The CDR3 runs to 16 residues. Trimming removed 4 bases at V and 0 bases at J, with 14 bases between. This table comes from immunoSEQ multiplex PCR, and its TCRdb copy is limited to in-frame clones, with some not included. This table has around 80,000 clones, about 84% appearing once. Of note for this clone: Its antigen remains unknown.

This sample comprised peripheral blood, obtained on day 0 of AZD1222 vaccination. The sequence was collected from an adult in good health. The chain joins TRBV5-6 to TRBJ1-5; no definite D call. Here the CDR3 reads CASSPGLGPSNQPQHF. CDR3 sequence (DNA): TGTGCCAGCAGCCCCGGGTTAGGGCCTAGCAATCAGCCCCAGCATTTT.